The 28 T cell receptor beta chains in this list originate from one sample, sequenced in a study of T cells in Graves' hyperthyroidism and ophthalmopathy. Amplification yielded TCR beta CDR3 regions, with RNA transcripts as the source. The study used the HTBI primer set for a first-round RT-PCR of the TCR CDR3. TCRdb recomputed calls from the multiplex PCR reads with MiXCR, one row per CDR3 protein. Among under 550,000 distinct CDR3 sequences listed, 15% to 20% were seen once. The sequenced sample was blood. The receptors here all came from a man aged 35-49 years with Graves' ophthalmopathy.

This clonotype was recorded a few times. The V gene is TRBV20-1, the J gene TRBJ1-1; D unclear. From germline, CDR1 is DFQATT and CDR2 SNEGSKA (reference sequence). CDR3 length equals 14 residues. The germline V and J ends were trimmed by 3 bases and 4 bases, with 15 bases remaining between them. The CDR3 DNA reads as TGCAGTGCTAGCGACGTAGTTGAAAGCACTGAAGCTTTCTTT. It translates to CSASDVVESTEAFF.

In its sample, this clonotype was seen many times. The chain couples TRBV28 to TRBJ1-2; TRBD1 aligns across 8 bases. The CDR3 runs to 15 residues. Germline trimming cut 8 bases from V and 4 bases from J; bases unmatched to any gene: 12. Germline loops: CDR1 MDHEN, CDR2 SYDVKM. The CDR3 DNA reads as TGTGCCAGCGGCCGCCCCAGGGGGCAGGGCTATGGCTACACCTTC. The encoded protein is CASGRPRGQGYGYTF.

This clonotype was seen a handful of times. This chain connects TRBV6-1 to TRBJ2-1, with TRBD1 identical over 8 bases. The V gene end was trimmed by 7 bases and the J gene end by 6 bases; junction bases not matched to a gene: 14. The CDR3 covers 16 residues. In germline, CDR1 is MNHNS, CDR2 SASEGT. CDR3 nucleotides: TGTGCCAGCAAGAATCGGGGGACAGGCAGGAGCAATGAGCAGTTCTTC. Amino acids: CASKNRGTGRSNEQFF.

This clonotype has at least ten counts. The chain combines TRBV28 with TRBJ1-1; D gene unclear. Trimming cost V 5 bases and J 1 base, with 11 bases left between them. Germline V gene data show CDR1 as MDHEN and CDR2 as SYDVKM. The length of the CDR3 is 14 residues. CDR3 region: CASSAPGSNTEAFF. CDR3 DNA sequence: TGTGCCAGCAGTGCCCCCGGGTCGAACACTGAAGCTTTCTTT. Full variable domain (remainder filled in from reference TRBV28 and TRBJ1-1): DVKVTQSSRYLVKRTGEKVFLECVQDMDHENMFWYRQDPGLGLRLIYFSYDVKMKEKGDIPEGYSVSREKKERFSLILESASTNQTSMYLCASSAPGSNTEAFFGQGTRLTVV.

DNA for the CDR3: TGTGCCAGCAGCTCAACGGGGGGACTAGCTGGAAACACCATATATTTT. Translated, it gives CASSSTGGLAGNTIYF. This chain links TRBV7-6 with TRBJ1-3; maybe TRBD1 (5 bases). The CDR3 covers 16 residues. Germline CDR1 SGHVS, CDR2 FNYEAQ. Trimming stripped 4 bases from V and 2 bases from J, with 15 bases between.

This chain links TRBV15 with TRBJ2-7, with 9 positions matching TRBD2. The V and J ends lost 3 bases and 0 bases, in that order; junction bases with no gene match: 3. CDR3 size: 15 residues. The V gene's germline CDR1 is LNHNV and CDR2 YYDKDF (reference sequence). The CDR3 nucleotides are TGTGCCACCAGCAGGGGACTAGCCAGCTCCTACGAGCAGTACTTC. Encoded protein: CATSRGLASSYEQYF.

About this clonotype: This could be a read error, since a much larger clone is one nucleotide away. The gene calls are TRBV2 and TRBJ1-1; D remains ambiguous. The CDR3 is made up of 15 amino acids. In germline, CDR1 is SNHLY, CDR2 FYNNEI. Trimming removed 4 bases from V and 0 bases from J, with 12 bases in between. In nucleotides, the CDR3 is TGTGCCAGCAGTGGAAGGGAATTCATGAACACTGAAGCTTTCTTT. This sequence encodes CASSGREFMNTEAFF.

Note on this clonotype: This may stem from a read error, because a much larger clone lies one nucleotide away. CDR3 in DNA: TGTGCCTGGGGACTAGCGAGGGAAGACAATGAGCGGTTCTTC. Translation: CAWGLAREDNERFF. The chain employs TRBV30 and TRBJ2-1, with TRBD2 identical over 9 bases. In germline, CDR1 is GTSNPN, CDR2 SVGIG (reference sequence). The CDR3 is 14 residues long.

This clonotype was seen at least ten times. The chain couples TRBV28 to TRBJ2-7, with 10 bases fitting TRBD1. Trimming took 7 bases from V and 4 from J; bases not matched to a gene: 10. CDR3 length: 15 residues. The germline CDR1 and CDR2 sequences are MDHEN and SYDVKM. CDR3 in amino acids: CASNSPGQGLYEQYF. DNA of the CDR3: TGTGCCAGCAACTCTCCGGGACAGGGGTTGTACGAGCAGTACTTC.

The chain couples TRBV2 to TRBJ1-2; 10 bases are shared with TRBD1. V gave up 7 bases and J gave up 6 bases; unmatched junction bases: 8. The CDR3 spans 14 residues. Germline V lookup: CDR1 SNHLY, CDR2 FYNNEI. The CDR3 coding sequence is TGTGCCAGCACTGGACCGGGACAGGGGCATGGCTACACCTTC. Encoded protein: CASTGPGQGHGYTF.

J is TRBJ1-1 and V is TRBV18; D unresolved. In germline, CDR1 is KGHSH, CDR2 LQKENI. The V end was cut by 6 bases, the J end by 0 bases, with 17 bases between. The length of the CDR3 is 16 residues. The CDR3 nucleotides are TGTGCCAGCTCGCCCCGGGAGAGCATTATGAACACTGAAGCTTTCTTT. As protein: CASSPRESIMNTEAFF.

Points on this clonotype: A much larger clone sits a single nucleotide away, making a read error possible. The chain employs TRBV27 and TRBJ2-3, with 14 positions matching TRBD2. This CDR3 contains 20 residues. Germline V CDR1 and CDR2: MNHEY, SMNVEV (reference sequence). CDR3 nucleotide sequence: TGTGCCGGCAGCCAAATCCCGGGACTAGCGGGAGTGCATGGCACAGATACGCAGTATTTT. Its protein is CAGSQIPGLAGVHGTDTQYF.

Only a few counts were recorded for this clonotype. V gene TRBV2 combines with J gene TRBJ1-6, with D unresolved. From germline, CDR1 is SNHLY and CDR2 FYNNEI. With 4 bases removed from V and 3 bases from J, the gap between germline ends came to 4 bases. This CDR3 has 13 amino acids. The CDR3 spells CASSGDYNSPLHF. The CDR3 DNA reads TGTGCCAGCAGTGGAGACTATAATTCACCCCTCCACTTT. Supplemented by reference TRBV2 and TRBJ1-6, the full variable domain reads EPEVTQTPSHQVTQMGQEVILRCVPISNHLYFYWYRQILGQKVEFLVSFYNNEISEKSEIFDDQFSVERPDGSNFTLKIRSTKLEDSAMYFCASSGDYNSPLHFGNGTRLTVT.

The gene calls are TRBV5-1 and TRBJ2-2, with TRBD1 identical over 10 bases. V gave up 3 bases and J gave up 3 bases; unmatched junction bases: 2. Germline V gives CDR1 SGHRS, CDR2 YFSETQ. CDR3 size: 15 residues. In nucleotides, the CDR3 is TGCGCCAGCAGCTCCGGGACAGGGGACACCGGGGAGCTGTTTTTT. It encodes CASSSGTGDTGELFF.

This clonotype was detected ten times or more. The chain uses TRBV11-3 and TRBJ1-1; no definite D call. Germline CDR1 is SGHNT and CDR2 is YENEEA. The CDR3 length is 14 residues. Deletions cut 0 bases from V and 1 base from J, with 6 bases between. The CDR3 region is CASSLEGENTEAFF. The CDR3 coding sequence is TGTGCCAGCAGCTTAGAGGGTGAGAACACTGAAGCTTTCTTT.

This clonotype was seen ten or more times. J is TRBJ2-7 and V is TRBV5-1; 8 nucleotides agree with TRBD1. Unmatched junction bases numbered 12, after V lost 0 bases and J lost 1 base. CDR3 length: 18 amino acids. Germline V gene lookup returns CDR1 SGHRS and CDR2 YFSETQ. Written as DNA, the CDR3 is TGCGCCAGCAGCTTGGAAGGGACAGGTGACCCAAGTTCCTACGAGCAGTACTTC. It encodes CASSLEGTGDPSSYEQYF.

The chain couples TRBV5-1 to TRBJ1-4; D call uncertain. This CDR3 is built from 13 residues. The germline V gene encodes CDR1 SGHRS and CDR2 YFSETQ. The germline V and J ends were trimmed by 5 bases and 5 bases, with 10 bases remaining between them. Here the CDR3 DNA reads TGCGCCAGCAGTATCGGCCGAAATGAAAAACTGTTTTTT. It translates to CASSIGRNEKLFF.

Ten or more counts support this clonotype. The J gene is TRBJ1-1, the V gene TRBV7-3, with D perhaps matching TRBD1 (6 bases). CDR3 length: 17 amino acids. Per the germline V gene, CDR1 is SGHTA and CDR2 is FQGTGA. Trimming took off 1 base at V and 1 base at J, with 16 bases between the two ends. CDR3 residues: CASSLKGGALSNTEAFF. The CDR3, as DNA: TGTGCCAGCAGCTTAAAAGGGGGGGCTCTTTCGAACACTGAAGCTTTCTTT.

V is TRBV5-6 and J is TRBJ2-2; TRBD2 matches at 9 bases. The V segment lost 2 bases and the J segment 10 bases; nucleotides outside the gene matches: 3. Looked up from germline, CDR1 is SGHDT and CDR2 is YYEEEE. The CDR3 is made up of 13 amino acids. The CDR3 protein is CASSLAGGPELFF. The CDR3 DNA is TGTGCCAGCAGCTTAGCGGGGGGTCCGGAGCTGTTTTTT.

The chain couples TRBV11-2 to TRBJ2-5; 9 bases are a match to TRBD2. Germline lookup yields CDR1 SGHAT and CDR2 FQNNGV. CDR3 size: 17 residues. The trim removed 4 bases at V and 5 bases at J, leaving 14 bases unmatched. CDR3 nucleotides: TGTGCCAGCAGCTCCAAACGGCGAGGCGGGGGGGGGGAGACCCAGTACTTC. Translated: CASSSKRRGGGGETQYF.

The chain couples TRBV28 to TRBJ1-5; the match to TRBD1 covers 8 bases. This CDR3 spans 16 amino acids. J lost 6 bases, V lost 5 bases, and 12 bases had no gene match. In germline, CDR1 is MDHEN, CDR2 SYDVKM. Here the CDR3 DNA reads TGTGCCAGCAGTAGCTCCGGGGCAGGGACAGGTCAGCCCCAGCATTTT. It translates to CASSSSGAGTGQPQHF.

The chain joins TRBV15 to TRBJ2-7; perhaps TRBD1 as D (6 bases). Per germline, CDR1 LNHNV and CDR2 YYDKDF (reference sequence). V was clipped by 3 bases and J by 9 bases, with 21 bases between them. The CDR3 is 15 amino acids. CDR3: CATSRDTGTLRGQYF. In nucleotides, the CDR3 is TGTGCCACCAGCAGGGACACCGGGACACTCAGGGGGCAGTACTTC.

This clonotype appeared a few times. The V call is TRBV5-1, the J call TRBJ1-1, with D maybe TRBD1 (5 bases). Germline V lookup: CDR1 SGHRS, CDR2 YFSETQ. V lost 5 bases, J lost 0 bases, and 26 bases lay in between. The CDR3 is 19 residues long. In nucleotides, the CDR3 is TGCGCCAGCAGTTATTCTCCGGGACGAGGGTTCTCCATGAACACTGAAGCTTTCTTT. Protein: CASSYSPGRGFSMNTEAFF. Combining the CDR3 with reference TRBV5-1 and TRBJ1-1 gives the whole variable domain KAGVTQTPRYLIKTRGQQVTLSCSPISGHRSVSWYQQTPGQGLQFLFEYFSETQRNKGNFPGRFSGRQFSNSRSEMNVSTLELGDSALYLCASSYSPGRGFSMNTEAFFGQGTRLTVV.

This clonotype was observed a few times. The chain carries TRBV9 and TRBJ2-7, with TRBD1 matching 9 bases. This CDR3 has 14 amino acids. Trimming removed 2 bases from V and 6 bases from J; junction bases left unmatched: 6. Germline-derived CDR1 and CDR2 are SGDLS and YYNGEE. CDR3 sequence: CASSVDGTGTEQYF. CDR3 nucleotides: TGTGCCAGCAGCGTTGACGGGACAGGGACCGAGCAGTACTTC.

Only a few counts were recorded for this clonotype. The rearrangement uses TRBV7-9 and TRBJ2-3; D gene uncertain. CDR1 and CDR2 from the germline V gene are SEHNR and FQNEAQ (reference sequence). V lost 5 bases to trimming and J lost 6 bases, with 21 bases between them. The CDR3 is 16 amino acids. For the CDR3, the DNA is TGTGCCAGCAGCCTCAGGCAAAAACGGTTTAGTGATACGCAGTATTTT. This encodes CASSLRQKRFSDTQYF.

This clonotype has ten or more counts. The DNA of the CDR3 is TGCGCCAGCAGCTTGGCAAGCCCCTCGGGTAGCAATCAGCCCCAGCATTTT. Its translation is CASSLASPSGSNQPQHF. The J gene is TRBJ1-5, the V gene TRBV5-1; no clear D. V was pared by 0 bases and J by 0 bases, with 13 bases between. Germline V lookup: CDR1 SGHRS, CDR2 YFSETQ. The CDR3 loop spans 17 amino acids.

This clonotype has just a few counts. The chain combines TRBV20-1 with TRBJ2-7, with 9 bases aligning to TRBD1. V was clipped by 5 bases and J by 2 bases; unmatched bases: 10. The CDR3 has 15 residues. Per the germline V gene, CDR1 is DFQATT and CDR2 is SNEGSKA (reference sequence). The CDR3 reads CSAGGDRGNPYEQYF. CDR3 DNA sequence: TGCAGTGCTGGGGGAGACAGGGGGAATCCCTACGAGCAGTACTTC.

This clonotype was found many times. The chain has TRBV27 and TRBJ1-2, with D perhaps matching TRBD1 (6 bases). Germline V gene data show CDR1 as MNHEY and CDR2 as SMNVEV (reference sequence). The CDR3 sequence is 12 residues long. With 2 bases removed from V and 5 bases from J, the gap between germline ends came to 6 bases. In DNA form, the CDR3 reads TGTGCCAGCAGTTTACAGGGGTATGGCTACACCTTC. Its translation: CASSLQGYGYTF.